Following are 30 T cell receptor beta chains from one sample sequenced in a study of blood T cell repertoires in COVID-19 (dated by TCRdb to about 2020). Library creation used the immunoSEQ multiplex PCR assay. Held by TCRdb, this immuneACCESS table contains in-frame sequences only and omits some clones. Under half of the omission traces to an unresolved V gene where checked; the cause of the rest is unknown. The sample table lists around 460,000 clones, roughly 90% of them with a count of one. 0.7% to 1% of the sample rests with the top ten. The sample comprised peripheral blood. These receptors originate from a man aged 18 to 29 with COVID-19, enrolled during active disease.

Points on this clone: Other DNA sequences in the sample encode the same CDR3. V is TRBV7-3 and J is TRBJ2-1; 13 nucleotides line up with TRBD2. CDR1 is SGHTA and CDR2 is FQGTGA in the germline V gene. The J segment lost 7 bases and the V segment lost 1 base, leaving 4 bases of the junction unmatched. The CDR3 loop spans 16 amino acids. The CDR3 is CASSLRTSGSWNEQFF. CDR3 nucleotide sequence: TGTGCCAGCAGCTTAAGGACTAGCGGGAGTTGGAATGAGCAGTTCTTC.

On this clone: This same CDR3 is encoded by further DNA sequences in the sample. The chain couples TRBV19 to TRBJ2-1, with 8 bases matching TRBD2. V was clipped by 5 bases and J by 1 base; unmatched bases: 4. CDR3 length: 15 amino acids. Germline values: CDR1 LNHDA, CDR2 SQIVND (reference sequence). The CDR3: CASSLAGNSYNEQFF. The CDR3 bases are TGTGCCAGTAGTTTAGCGGGGAATTCCTACAATGAGCAGTTCTTC.

In its sample, this clone was seen once. The V gene is TRBV6-5, the J gene TRBJ1-4; D unresolved. V gave up 6 bases and J gave up 8 bases, with 19 bases separating them. Looked up from germline, CDR1 is MNHEY and CDR2 is SVGAGI. The CDR3 is 15 amino acids. CDR3 sequence (DNA): TGTGCCAGCAGCCGACTTGCCCCTTGGCGAGAAAAACTGTTTTTT. Translation: CASSRLAPWREKLFF.

The chain carries TRBV7-5 and TRBJ1-5; TRBD1, as called in the table, went unchecked against the DNA. TRBV7-5 is a pseudogene segment. This CDR3 is built from 15 residues. For the CDR3, the DNA is TGTGTCAGAAGCTTAGTGGGGCCGCTAAATCAGCCCCAGCATTTT. This codes for CVRSLVGPLNQPQHF.

The chain combines TRBV5-1 with TRBJ2-7, with a tentative D call TRBD1 (5 bases). Trimming took off 4 bases at V and 3 bases at J, with 17 bases between the two ends. Germline assignment: CDR1 SGHRS and CDR2 YFSETQ. The CDR3 contains 15 residues. Here the CDR3 reads CASSRTQGSVYEQYF. The CDR3, as DNA: TGCGCCAGCAGCCGAACTCAGGGTTCGGTCTACGAGCAGTACTTC.

This clone was counted once. This CDR3 reads CASSLSQGNEKLFF. The CDR3 DNA is TGTGCCAGCAGCTTGTCTCAGGGGAATGAAAAACTGTTTTTT. The chain employs TRBV5-4 and TRBJ1-4, with a weak D call TRBD1 (6 bases). Trimming removed 1 base at V and 5 bases at J, with 9 bases between. There are 14 residues in the CDR3. CDR1 SGHNT and CDR2 YYREEE come from the germline V gene (reference sequence).

The V gene is TRBV6-5, the J gene TRBJ2-3; 10 nucleotides align to TRBD2. Germline trimming cut 6 bases from V and 2 bases from J; bases unmatched to any gene: 5. The V gene's germline CDR1 is MNHEY and CDR2 SVGAGI. This CDR3 has 15 residues. The CDR3 protein is CASRGLAENTDTQYF. CDR3 bases: TGTGCCAGCAGAGGACTAGCGGAGAACACAGATACGCAGTATTTT.

In DNA, the CDR3 is TGTGCCAGTAGTAGGGGGGTAGGGCAGATTAGCAATCAGCCCCAGCATTTT. It specifies CASSRGVGQISNQPQHF. V usage is TRBV19 and J usage is TRBJ1-5; TRBD1 is a possible D gene (5 bases). The germline V and J ends were trimmed by 4 bases and 0 bases, with 16 bases remaining between them. This CDR3 is built from 17 residues. CDR1 is LNHDA and CDR2 is SQIVND in the germline V gene (reference sequence).

The chain couples TRBV9 to TRBJ1-6, with TRBD1 identical over 7 bases. The length of the CDR3 is 15 residues. Germline V gene sequence: CDR1 SGDLS, CDR2 YYNGEE. The V and J ends lost 0 bases and 7 bases, in that order; junction bases with no gene match: 4. CDR3 region: CASSVEGAANSPLHF. For the CDR3, the DNA is TGTGCCAGCAGCGTAGAGGGGGCGGCCAATTCACCCCTCCACTTT. The full variable domain, in which reference TRBV9 and TRBJ1-6 provide the parts outside the CDR3, is DSGVTQTPKHLITATGQRVTLRCSPRSGDLSVYWYQQSLDQGLQFLIQYYNGEERAKGNILERFSAQQFPDLHSELNLSSLELGDSALYFCASSVEGAANSPLHFGNGTRLTVT.

The chain carries TRBV6-5 and TRBJ1-4, with TRBD1 as a possible D gene (6 bases). Trimming removed 5 bases from V and 2 bases from J, with 12 bases in between. Looked up from germline, CDR1 is MNHEY and CDR2 is SVGAGI. This CDR3 has 15 amino acids. CDR3 coding DNA: TGTGCCAGCAGTCCTCATAGGGGGACTAATGAAAAACTGTTTTTT. Translated, it gives CASSPHRGTNEKLFF.

J is TRBJ2-2 and V is TRBV2, with D perhaps matching TRBD2 (5 bases). CDR3 size: 13 residues. Germline CDR1 is SNHLY and CDR2 is FYNNEI. V was cut by 11 bases and J by 4 bases, with 14 bases left in between. The chain's CDR3 is CAGKRERTGELFF. In DNA form, the CDR3 reads TGTGCCGGAAAAAGGGAGCGCACCGGGGAGCTGTTTTTT.

CDR3 protein: CASSLREGTEAFF. In DNA, the CDR3 is TGTGCCAGCAGCCTGAGGGAAGGCACTGAAGCTTTCTTT. The V call is TRBV3-1 (or the pseudogene TRBV3-2), the J call TRBJ1-1; unclear D gene. Germline CDR1 is LGHDT and CDR2 is YNNKEL (reference sequence). V lost 4 bases, J lost 4 bases, and 10 bases lay in between. This CDR3 region has 13 residues.

In its sample, this clone was seen once. V is TRBV2 and J is TRBJ2-7; 14 bases map to TRBD2. The trim removed 7 bases at V and 5 bases at J, leaving 7 bases unmatched. The CDR3 loop spans 15 amino acids. The germline gives CDR1 SNHLY, CDR2 FYNNEI. For the CDR3, the DNA is TGTGCCAGCATCTCGACTAGCGGGAGGGGCAACGAGCAGTACTTC. Translation: CASISTSGRGNEQYF.

This chain joins TRBV14 and TRBJ2-1; the D gene is possibly TRBD1 (6 bases). CDR3 length: 15 amino acids. The germline V gene has CDR1 SGHDN and CDR2 FVKESK. V lost 1 base and J lost 6, with 13 bases in between. This CDR3 reads CASSQGIQQGNEQFF. The CDR3 DNA is TGTGCCAGCAGCCAAGGGATACAACAGGGCAATGAGCAGTTCTTC.

The chain is built from TRBV3-1 (or the pseudogene TRBV3-2) and TRBJ2-3, with unresolved D. Germline V gives CDR1 LGHDT, CDR2 YNNKEL (reference sequence). The CDR3 spans 16 residues. V lost 4 bases, J lost 0 bases, and 14 bases lay in between. This CDR3 reads CASSLISRPSTDTQYF. CDR3 coding DNA: TGTGCCAGCAGCCTCATATCGAGGCCTAGCACAGATACGCAGTATTTT.

The chain combines TRBV7-9 with TRBJ2-1; tentatively, D is TRBD1 (5 bases). This CDR3 contains 14 residues. V lost 5 bases, J lost 4 bases, and 12 bases lay in between. In germline, CDR1 is SEHNR, CDR2 FQNEAQ (reference sequence). The CDR3 protein is CASSAAQGYNEQFF. The CDR3 DNA is TGTGCCAGCAGCGCGGCCCAGGGTTACAATGAGCAGTTCTTC.

This rearrangement joins TRBV30 to TRBJ1-5; 7 bases map to TRBD1. CDR1 is GTSNPN and CDR2 is SVGIG in the germline V gene (reference sequence). The CDR3 extends over 13 amino acids. J was trimmed by 6 bases and V by 5 bases; bases with no gene match: 7. The CDR3 loop reads CAWGDRDGQPQHF. CDR3 bases: TGTGCCTGGGGAGACAGGGATGGTCAGCCCCAGCATTTT.

This sequence joins TRBV5-4 and TRBJ2-5, with 10 bases matching TRBD2. Losses at the gene ends were 4 bases for V and 1 base for J; bases not matched to a gene: 7. Germline V gene lookup returns CDR1 SGHNT and CDR2 YYREEE (reference sequence). The CDR3 sequence is 16 residues long. The CDR3 loop is CASSTDPSGGQETQYF. Written as DNA, the CDR3 is TGTGCCAGCAGCACCGACCCTAGCGGGGGCCAAGAGACCCAGTACTTC.

The chain couples TRBV15 to TRBJ2-2, with D possibly being TRBD1 (5 bases). V lost 2 bases and J 4 bases, leaving 11 bases between the germline ends. The germline gives CDR1 LNHNV, CDR2 YYDKDF (reference sequence). The CDR3 runs to 15 residues. The CDR3 coding sequence is TGTGCCACCAGCAGATCCCAGGGATCCACCGGGGAGCTGTTTTTT. Translating gives CATSRSQGSTGELFF.

The chain uses TRBV4-1 and TRBJ2-1; 8 positions agree with TRBD2. The germline V gene has CDR1 MGHRA and CDR2 YSYEKL. Trimming at V came to 2 bases and at J to 0 bases, leaving 9 bases not matched to a gene. This CDR3 has 18 amino acids. This chain's CDR3 is CASSQLGSGDSSYNEQFF. The CDR3 nucleotides read TGCGCCAGCAGCCAACTAGGTAGCGGGGATAGCTCCTACAATGAGCAGTTCTTC.

CDR3 sequence: CASSLPGSKNEQYF. The CDR3 DNA reads as TGTGCCAGCAGCTTACCCGGGAGTAAAAACGAGCAGTACTTC. This rearrangement joins TRBV5-5 to TRBJ2-7; possible D gene TRBD2, 6 bases. Germline V gene sequence: CDR1 SGHKS, CDR2 YYEKEE (reference sequence). This CDR3 is 14 amino acids long. V was pared by 2 bases and J by 5 bases, with 14 bases between.

V usage is TRBV27 and J usage is TRBJ2-7; D is perhaps TRBD2 (6 bases). CDR1 and CDR2 (germline): MNHEY, SMNVEV (reference sequence). This CDR3 is built from 16 residues. V shed 8 bases and J shed 6 bases, with 26 bases lying between them. CDR3 region: CASGFPPRRAGTEQYF. CDR3 nucleotides: TGTGCCAGCGGCTTTCCTCCTCGACGGGCGGGAACCGAGCAGTACTTC.

This sequence joins TRBV30 and TRBJ2-5; D might be TRBD1 (5 bases). The CDR3 is 14 residues long. Germline V gene data show CDR1 as GTSNPN and CDR2 as SVGIG (reference sequence). Trimming removed 0 bases at V and 5 bases at J, with 13 bases between. The CDR3 nucleotides read TGTGCCTGGAGTGTCCCCGACTGGGGCGAGACCCAGTACTTC. Amino acids: CAWSVPDWGETQYF.

The chain recombines TRBV11-3 with TRBJ2-7; 11 bases agree with TRBD2. Germline V gene lookup returns CDR1 SGHNT and CDR2 YENEEA. This CDR3 spans 19 amino acids. V lost 1 base and J lost 2; bases outside the gene matches: 13. This chain's CDR3 is CASSLGIHWTSGRPYEQYF. CDR3 DNA: TGTGCCAGCAGCTTAGGGATCCATTGGACTAGCGGGCGCCCCTACGAGCAGTACTTC. Combining the CDR3 with reference TRBV11-3 and TRBJ2-7 gives the whole variable domain EAGVVQSPRYKIIEKKQPVAFWCNPISGHNTLYWYLQNLGQGPELLIRYENEEAVDDSQLPKDRFSAERLKGVDSTLKIQPAELGDSAVYLCASSLGIHWTSGRPYEQYFGPGTRLTVT.

The V call is TRBV5-1, the J call TRBJ2-5; weak D call: TRBD2 (6 bases). There are 15 residues in the CDR3. Germline loops: CDR1 SGHRS, CDR2 YFSETQ. Trimming shortened V by 5 bases and J by 2 bases, and 16 bases separated the two germline ends. The CDR3 region is CASSHYSGSQETQYF. For the CDR3, the DNA is TGCGCCAGCAGTCATTATAGCGGCTCTCAAGAGACCCAGTACTTC.

The V gene is TRBV19, the J gene TRBJ2-5, with TRBD1 matching over 8 bases. Germline trimming cut 5 bases from V and 3 bases from J; bases unmatched to any gene: 5. The CDR3 extends over 14 amino acids. In germline, CDR1 is LNHDA, CDR2 SQIVND (reference sequence). The CDR3 DNA reads as TGTGCCAGTAGTCCGGGGACAGGAGAAGAGACCCAGTACTTC. It specifies CASSPGTGEETQYF.

This chain connects TRBV7-9 to TRBJ2-1, with 8 bases matching TRBD2. The V and J ends lost 3 bases and 8 bases, in that order; junction bases with no gene match: 12. CDR1 SEHNR and CDR2 FQNEAQ come from the germline V gene (reference sequence). CDR3 size: 16 residues. The CDR3 bases are TGTGCCAGCAGCTTCGGGGTTAGCGGGACTCCGCATGAGCAGTTCTTC. As protein: CASSFGVSGTPHEQFF. Full variable domain (outside the CDR3, taken from reference TRBV7-9 and TRBJ2-1): DTGVSQNPRHKITKRGQNVTFRCDPISEHNRLYWYRQTLGQGPEFLTYFQNEAQLEKSRLLSDRFSAERPKGSFSTLEIQRTEQGDSAMYLCASSFGVSGTPHEQFFGPGTRLTVL.

The chain couples TRBV2 to TRBJ1-2, with D maybe TRBD1 (6 bases). Per the germline V gene, CDR1 is SNHLY and CDR2 is FYNNEI. Trimming stripped 1 base from V and 0 bases from J, with 6 bases between. This CDR3 is built from 14 residues. In DNA form, the CDR3 reads TGTGCCAGCAGTGAAGGGACAGCTAACTATGGCTACACCTTC. Amino acids: CASSEGTANYGYTF.

This clone was counted only a few times. The chain employs TRBV6-2 or TRBV6-3 and TRBJ2-7, with D possibly being TRBD1 (5 bases). The CDR3 has 11 residues. The V end lost 5 bases, the J end lost 10 bases, and 12 bases lay between the germline ends. Germline assignment: CDR1 MNHEY and CDR2 SVGEGT. This CDR3 reads CASSNTGDQYF. CDR3 in DNA: TGTGCCAGCAGTAACACAGGTGATCAGTACTTC.

V is TRBV2 and J is TRBJ2-1, with D perhaps matching TRBD2 (6 bases). The V gene lost 4 bases and the J gene lost 14 bases, with 12 bases spanning the gap. Germline CDR1 and CDR2: SNHLY and FYNNEI. The CDR3 length is 11 residues. In DNA form, the CDR3 reads TGTGCCAGCAGTGTCCTAGCGATAGAGTTCTTC. Translation gives CASSVLAIEFF.